One T cell receptor (beta chain) is described in this entry. Its binding antigen is unknown. One base away there is no much larger clone; base qualities are not given. The immunoSEQ Assay, a bias-controlled multiplex PCR, was used to amplify TCRbeta CDR3 regions from genomic DNA. In the original analysis: The number of nucleated cells in each sample was estimated from the amplification of reference gene primers within the assay. To quantify the absolute abundance of each unique TCRbeta CDR3 rearrangement, sequence reads were collapsed and filtered. Productive Simpson clonality was computed per sample as the square root of Simpson's diversity index over productive rearrangements. TCRdb obtained this table from immuneACCESS and retained in-frame rearrangements with V and J assigned. These tables miss some clones; where compared with another copy, unresolved V genes account for less than half of the shortfall, and the remainder is unexplained. The V and J calls and clone size were taken over from that table, and D and trimming were inferred from the DNA. The sample table holds fewer than 400,000 clones, of which over 70% were seen once. About 5% of the sample lies in the top ten.

The sample is drawn from a study of blood T cell repertoires in COVID-19 (dated by TCRdb to between 2020 and 2021). About the full investigation: Samples from collaborators originated in the United States, Italy and Spain and spanned both the acute and convalescent phases of COVID-19. The material from the prospective study consisted of cDNA or gDNA derived from T cells, B-cell-depleted T cells, or PBMCs. Deeply sampled blood TCRbeta repertoires from subjects exposed to, actively infected with, or recovered from COVID-19 were included in the dataset. The repertoires were released in a freely available public database intended as a resource for research on the immune response to SARS-CoV-2. The samples were drawn from two sources: the first 160 participants of the ongoing ImmuneRACE study, and some 1,300 subjects contributed by 6 global collaborators. Sample metadata almost always included a de-identified subject ID, COVID-19 status, age in years and sex. Where HLA class I and class II types were available, the types were taken from metadata supplied by the sample provider, not from assay-based typing. The paper's findings and limits, for the study overall: The quantity of clinical and demographic metadata differed by source and by participant and was supplied without curation.

Enrolling through a virtual design, the prospective study's participants ranged in age from roughly 18 to 95 years and lived across 20 to 30 United States geographic areas. In the prospective study, participants were assigned to cohorts based on the clinical history participants reported in a screening survey and a study questionnaire. For ImmuneRACE Cohort 3, a participant was defined as recovered based on two consecutive negative NP/OP PCR tests, clearance by a healthcare professional, or resolution of symptoms. In the prospective study, whole blood, serum and a nasopharyngeal or oropharyngeal swab were collected from each participant by mobile phlebotomists. Participants in the prospective study had the option to provide additional blood draws and questionnaires over a roughly two-month period. Before DNA extraction, prospective study blood samples were shipped either frozen or at room temperature.

From a lookup of the germline V gene (reference sequence), CDR1 and CDR2 are PRHDT and FYEKMQ. The CDR3 holds 13 amino acids from the cysteine to the phenylalanine. Of the read, only the CDR3 DNA is kept; its 39 bases are in frame from base 1. V is cut by 2 bases and J by 1 base, and the space between the germline ends is 5 bases. This receptor chain uses TRBV13 and TRBJ1-1; the best D guess is TRBD1, with 5 bases matching. The clonotype was recovered from a man aged 25-40 years who had recovered from COVID-19. The sequencing input was PBMCs or T cells enriched from blood (not recorded which). The CDR3 reads as follows: CASSLTGNTEAFF. The nucleotide sequence reads TGTGCCAGCAGCTTAACAGGGAACACTGAAGCTTTCTTT.